This T cell receptor beta chain was retrieved from a study of vaccination effects on CD4 cells after COVID-19. Study as a whole: Antigen-specific CD4+ T cell clonotypes were called by their expansion after viral peptide-pool culture in ViraFEST. Study-level findings and limits: Late in the post-vaccination period, infection-induced and vaccine-induced clones underwent marked clonal contraction.

Comment on this clone: Its antigen is as yet unknown.

Following a roughly 9-day culture, CD4+ T cells were purified. Either the BNT162b2 or mRNA-1273 vaccine was given to participants in two doses. Negative nucleocapsid antibody tests before and after vaccination confirmed no previous SARS-CoV-2 infection. Half-medium exchanges with IL-2 medium took place on days 3 and 7. TCRdb keeps only in-frame clones here, not all; method: immunoSEQ multiplex PCR. The sample shows about 66,000 clones, approximately 80% of them seen only once. CDR3 length: 15 amino acids. V gave up 1 base and J gave up 2 bases, with 10 bases separating them. The germline V gene encodes CDR1 SEHNR and CDR2 FQNEAQ (reference sequence).

This chain links TRBV7-9 with TRBJ2-3, with D possibly called TRBD1 or TRBD2 (5 bases each). The receptor's source is a human donor who received a COVID-19 vaccine. The sample in question was CD4+ T cells from PBMCs cultured without peptide, obtained after COVID-19 vaccination. Written as DNA, the CDR3 is TGTGCCAGCAGCTTAGATCCGGGGCTCACAGATACGCAGTATTTT. This codes for CASSLDPGLTDTQYF.